These 5 T cell receptor beta chains share one sample of origin, sequenced in a study of post-analysis software for immune sequencing data. Study outcomes and limitations: Comparison of patients with controls showed about 5 TRBV segments more frequent in patients, TRBV5-6, TRBV5-1 and TRBV20-1 among them.

Tagging with unique molecular identifiers was a feature of the TCR beta cDNA libraries. TCRdb called the PCR reads again in MiXCR, with one record for every CDR3 protein. There are roughly 540,000 distinct CDR3 sequences in the sample; about a third occur only once, and about 6% lies in the top ten. These receptors are not linked to any known antigen. The sequenced sample was blood. The receptors originated from a girl aged 2-17 years with multiple sclerosis.

The chain couples TRBV5-8 to TRBJ1-2; D unresolved. The CDR3 is 13 residues long. The V gene lost 1 base and the J gene lost 8 bases, with 12 bases spanning the gap. Germline V gene sequence: CDR1 SGHTS, CDR2 YDEGEE. The CDR3 DNA sequence: TGTGCCAGCAGCTTGATAGCCGGTAACGGCTACACCTTC. This sequence encodes CASSLIAGNGYTF. Using reference TRBV5-8 and TRBJ1-2 for the parts outside the CDR3, the full variable domain is EAGVTQSPTHLIKTRGQQATLRCSPISGHTSVYWYQQALGLGLQFLLWYDEGEERNRGNFPPRFSGRQFPNYSSELNVNALELEDSALYLCASSLIAGNGYTFGSGTRLTVV.

The genes are TRBV7-8 and TRBJ2-1; TRBD1 matches 9 bases. CDR3 length equals 16 residues. J was trimmed by 4 bases and V by 5 bases; bases with no gene match: 9. Germline CDR1 and CDR2: SGHVS and FQNEAQ. CDR3 protein: CASSRPTGGAYNEQFF. The CDR3 coding sequence is TGTGCCAGCAGCCGACCTACAGGGGGCGCGTACAATGAGCAGTTCTTC.

V gene TRBV12-3 or TRBV12-4 combines with J gene TRBJ2-3; 9 positions match TRBD2. The length of the CDR3 is 16 residues. Trimming at V came to 4 bases and at J to 4 bases, leaving 9 bases not matched to a gene. CDR3 sequence (DNA): TGTGCCAGCAGTTCCCTACTAGCGGGCCTGGCAGATACGCAGTATTTT. Amino acids: CASSSLLAGLADTQYF.

This clonotype has more than one count but fewer than ten. The CDR3 here is CASSQATPYEQYF. The CDR3 DNA reads TGTGCCAGCAGCCAAGCGACACCCTACGAGCAGTACTTC. The V and J genes are TRBV3-1 and TRBJ2-4, with D uncertain. Gene TRBJ2-7 matches the end of the DNA better, so the J call may be wrong. This CDR3 has 13 residues. CDR1 and CDR2 (germline): LGHDT, YNNKEL (reference sequence).

A word on this clonotype: One end of the junction does not line up with germline, which may come from a read error. The CDR3 DNA is TGTGCCAGCAGCGCACGAGAGACCCGGTACTTC. Protein product: CASSARETRYF. The chain couples TRBV14 to TRBJ2-5; no clear D. The germline CDR1 and CDR2 sequences are SGHDN and FVKESK. The CDR3 has 11 residues.